The entry below gives a single T cell receptor beta chain sequence along with its context. Its antigen remains unknown. Trimming removed 1 base at V and 11 bases at J, with 18 bases between. The CDR3 consists of 14 residues. The germline V gene has CDR1 DFQATT and CDR2 SNEGSKA (reference sequence). This record comes from a study of T-cell reconstitution after alpha-beta-depleted transplantation in children. Study-wide results and caveats: T-cell counts and diversity at one year post-transplant came mainly from newly produced T cells. There were reportedly several hundred expanded graft clones from which alpha-beta T cells came about two months after transplant.

Molecular barcoding with unique molecular identifiers was used for the TCRbeta library. TCRdb reprocessed the PCR reads with MiXCR, giving one entry per CDR3 protein. The top ten hold 30% to 40% of the sample, which has around 580,000 distinct CDR3 sequences, 25% to 30% seen once. The sequenced sample was PBMCs, obtained before TCRalphabeta/CD19-depleted stem cell transplant. The clonotype was recovered from a boy less than two years old with Wiskott-Aldrich syndrome, due to receive a stem cell transplant. The V call is TRBV20-1, the J call TRBJ1-3, with D uncertain. CDR3 protein: CSARAMRTGTAIYF. The CDR3 DNA sequence: TGCAGTGCTAGAGCTATGCGGACCGGCACCGCCATATATTTT.